Listed here are 32 T cell receptor beta chains from one sample, sequenced in a study of T cell changes during pregnancy in multiple sclerosis. Clones were sequenced by immunoSEQ multiplex PCR, and TCRdb holds only the in-frame ones, with some missing. The sample yields 17,000 or so clones, approximately 86% seen once. The source was CD8+ T cells from peripheral blood mononuclear cells, collected after pregnancy. These receptors were collected from a female donor in good health, enrolled as a control in a pregnancy study.

This rearrangement joins TRBV27 to TRBJ2-5; 8 bases map to TRBD2. The germline gives CDR1 MNHEY, CDR2 SMNVEV (reference sequence). The CDR3 contains 17 residues. V shed 0 bases, J shed 1 base, and the junction held 7 bases outside the gene matches. CDR3: CASSLSPGGPFQETQYF. CDR3 coding DNA: TGTGCCAGCAGTTTATCCCCGGGGGGGCCGTTCCAAGAGACCCAGTACTTC.

This rearrangement joins TRBV5-4 to TRBJ1-5, with TRBD1 identical over 7 bases. Germline V gene data show CDR1 as SGHNT and CDR2 as YYREEE (reference sequence). Losses at the gene ends were 0 bases for V and 5 bases for J; bases not matched to a gene: 2. The CDR3 covers 14 residues. CDR3 amino acids: CASSLGGQYQPQHF. As DNA, the CDR3 is TGTGCCAGCAGCTTGGGGGGACAGTATCAGCCCCAGCATTTT.

This rearrangement joins TRBV6-1 to TRBJ1-1, with 7 nucleotides matching TRBD1. The junction had 10 bases not matched to a gene; V was cut back by 3 bases and J by 6 bases. Germline CDR1 and CDR2: MNHNS and SASEGT. CDR3 size: 15 residues. The CDR3 DNA sequence: TGTGCCAGCAGTGATAGCGCCGACAGGGTTTCTGAAGCTTTCTTT. It encodes CASSDSADRVSEAFF.

The rearrangement joins TRBV7-9 to TRBJ2-1; D may be TRBD1 (6 bases). The CDR3 loop spans 12 amino acids. Germline loops: CDR1 SEHNR, CDR2 FQNEAQ (reference sequence). V was shortened by 8 bases and J by 3 bases, with 8 bases between the two germline ends. As DNA, the CDR3 is TGTGCCAGCCAGGGGTACTACAATGAGCAGTTCTTC. This encodes CASQGYYNEQFF.

This rearrangement joins TRBV28 to TRBJ2-2; TRBD2 might be the D (7 bases). The CDR3 has 13 amino acids. V was pared by 6 bases and J by 15 bases, with 20 bases between. The germline gives CDR1 MDHEN, CDR2 SYDVKM. The CDR3 reads CASRPPGGTWMFF. In nucleotides, the CDR3 is TGTGCCAGCAGACCCCCCGGGGGGACATGGATGTTTTTT.

V usage is TRBV7-6 and J usage is TRBJ2-1, with 11 bases that match TRBD1. The CDR3 sequence is 13 residues long. V lost 4 bases and J lost 9; bases outside the gene matches: 2. Germline V CDR1 and CDR2: SGHVS, FNYEAQ. Here the CDR3 reads CASSWTGGAEQFF. DNA of the CDR3: TGTGCCAGCAGCTGGACAGGGGGCGCTGAGCAGTTCTTC. The whole variable domain, remainder taken from reference TRBV7-6 and TRBJ2-1, is GAGVSQSPRYKVTKRGQDVALRCDPISGHVSLYWYRQALGQGPEFLTYFNYEAQQDKSGLPNDRFSAERPEGSISTLTIQRTEQRDSAMYRCASSWTGGAEQFFGPGTRLTVL.

This chain uses TRBV23-1 with TRBJ1-2, with 7 bases lining up with TRBD1. TRBV23-1 is an ORF, and what it does is uncertain. This CDR3 contains 14 residues. The V segment lost 4 bases and the J segment 1 base; nucleotides outside the gene matches: 3. This CDR3 reads CASSRDSLNYGYTF. The CDR3 DNA follows: TGCGCCAGCAGTCGGGACAGCCTTAACTATGGCTACACCTTC.

The rearrangement links TRBV6-1 to TRBJ1-5; 7 bases map to TRBD1. The V and J ends lost 4 bases and 2 bases, in that order; junction bases with no gene match: 8. This CDR3 comprises 16 residues. CDR1 and CDR2 from the germline V gene are MNHNS and SASEGT. CDR3 sequence: CASSARRGVGNQPQHF. In nucleotides, the CDR3 is TGTGCCAGCAGTGCGCGCAGGGGGGTCGGCAATCAGCCCCAGCATTTT.

Only one count was recorded for this clone. V and J are TRBV7-2 and TRBJ2-7; tentatively, D is TRBD2 (5 bases). V was trimmed by 5 bases and J by 3 bases, leaving 17 bases between them. Germline V gene sequence: CDR1 SGHTA, CDR2 FQGNSA. The CDR3 length is 15 residues. DNA for the CDR3: TGTGCCAGCAGCCCGTTTAGCGACCCCGTCTACGAGCAGTACTTC. Translation: CASSPFSDPVYEQYF. Supplemented by reference TRBV7-2 and TRBJ2-7, the full variable domain reads GAGVSQSPSNKVTEKGKDVELRCDPISGHTALYWYRQSLGQGLEFLIYFQGNSAPDKSGLPSDRFSAERTGGSVSTLTIQRTQQEDSAVYLCASSPFSDPVYEQYFGPGTRLTVT.

The chain uses TRBV15 and TRBJ1-2, with 10 bases that match TRBD1. The CDR3 loop spans 15 amino acids. The V and J ends lost 5 bases and 7 bases, in that order; junction bases with no gene match: 10. The germline V gene encodes CDR1 LNHNV and CDR2 YYDKDF (reference sequence). The CDR3 loop is CATSPHLGTGVGYTF. The CDR3 nucleotides read TGTGCCACCAGCCCCCACCTGGGGACAGGGGTTGGCTACACCTTC.

The gene calls are TRBV27 and TRBJ2-1; 7 nucleotides align to TRBD1. There are 13 residues in the CDR3. The V gene end was trimmed by 8 bases and the J gene end by 6 bases; junction bases not matched to a gene: 7. Germline CDR1 reads MNHEY; CDR2 reads SMNVEV (reference sequence). The CDR3 nucleotides are TGTGCCAGCCGACAGGGTGTCTTCAATGAGCAGTTCTTC. Amino acid sequence: CASRQGVFNEQFF.

V and J are TRBV30 and TRBJ2-1, with D tentatively TRBD2 (6 bases). V gave up 3 bases and J gave up 10 bases, with 10 bases separating them. CDR3 length: 11 amino acids. The germline CDR1 and CDR2 sequences are GTSNPN and SVGIG (reference sequence). The CDR3 here is CAWSGGNEQFF. The CDR3 nucleotides are TGTGCCTGGAGCGGAGGGAACGAGCAGTTCTTC.

The chain is built from TRBV5-8 and TRBJ2-1, with TRBD2 identical over 12 bases. There are 15 residues in the CDR3. V gave up 4 bases and J gave up 3 bases; unmatched junction bases: 2. CDR1 and CDR2 from the germline V gene are SGHTS and YDEGEE. Here the CDR3 DNA reads TGTGCCAGCAGCACGGGACTAGCGGGCTACAATGAGCAGTTCTTC. Amino acid sequence: CASSTGLAGYNEQFF.

V gene TRBV5-1 combines with J gene TRBJ2-7, with TRBD2 as a possible D gene (6 bases). There are 14 residues in the CDR3. Germline values: CDR1 SGHRS, CDR2 YFSETQ. V lost 4 bases to trimming and J lost 2 bases, with 13 bases between them. The CDR3 loop is CASSTWGGTYEQYF. The CDR3 nucleotides read TGCGCCAGCAGCACCTGGGGAGGTACCTACGAGCAGTACTTC. The full variable domain, with the rest looked up from reference TRBV5-1 and TRBJ2-7, is KAGVTQTPRYLIKTRGQQVTLSCSPISGHRSVSWYQQTPGQGLQFLFEYFSETQRNKGNFPGRFSGRQFSNSRSEMNVSTLELGDSALYLCASSTWGGTYEQYFGPGTRLTVT.

The chain recombines TRBV6-5 with TRBJ2-1, with D maybe TRBD2 (6 bases). Trimming removed 2 bases at V and 2 bases at J, with 10 bases between. Germline CDR1 MNHEY, CDR2 SVGAGI. The CDR3 runs 15 residues. The CDR3 DNA reads TGTGCCAGCAGTTACGGGGGAGGACCCTACAATGAGCAGTTCTTC. Amino acid sequence: CASSYGGGPYNEQFF.

V and J are TRBV28 and TRBJ1-6; D may be TRBD1 (5 bases). Germline CDR1 MDHEN, CDR2 SYDVKM. V lost 8 bases, J lost 9 bases, and 20 bases lay in between. The CDR3 length is 15 residues. CDR3 in amino acids: CASRPFEGEVSPLHF. The CDR3 DNA reads TGTGCCAGCCGACCCTTCGAAGGGGAAGTTTCACCCCTCCACTTT.

The chain links TRBV9 to TRBJ2-1, with 12 bases fitting TRBD2. The CDR3 is 15 residues long. After removal of 1 base from V and 5 bases from J, the junction contained 1 base not matched to a gene. From germline, CDR1 is SGDLS and CDR2 YYNGEE. CDR3 in DNA: TGTGCCAGCAGCGTATGGACTAGCGGGGACAATGAGCAGTTCTTC. It yields the protein CASSVWTSGDNEQFF.

V and J are TRBV28 and TRBJ2-3; 12 bases are a match to TRBD2. In germline, CDR1 is MDHEN, CDR2 SYDVKM. The CDR3 is 16 residues long. The V and J ends lost 4 bases and 2 bases, in that order; junction bases with no gene match: 4. This CDR3 reads CASSSRTSGTTDTQYF. The CDR3 coding sequence is TGTGCCAGCAGTTCTCGGACTAGCGGGACCACAGATACGCAGTATTTT.

The count of this clone is one. CDR3 residues: CATSSDGQGGQPQHF. CDR3 nucleotide sequence: TGTGCCACCAGCAGCGACGGACAGGGAGGTCAGCCCCAGCATTTT. J is TRBJ1-5 and V is TRBV15; 8 positions match TRBD1. Germline CDR1 and CDR2: LNHNV and YYDKDF (reference sequence). V gave up 3 bases and J gave up 6 bases; unmatched junction bases: 7. The CDR3 has 15 amino acids. Full variable domain (outside the CDR3, taken from reference TRBV15 and TRBJ1-5): DAMVIQNPRYQVTQFGKPVTLSCSQTLNHNVMYWYQQKSSQAPKLLFHYYDKDFNNEADTPDNFQSRRPNTSFCFLDIRSPGLGDTAMYLCATSSDGQGGQPQHFGDGTRLSIL.

This rearrangement joins TRBV9 to TRBJ2-3; 8 bases fit TRBD2. V lost 3 bases to trimming and J lost 1 base; unmatched junction nucleotides: 4. Looked up from germline, CDR1 is SGDLS and CDR2 is YYNGEE. CDR3 length equals 15 residues. The CDR3 nucleotides read TGTGCCAGCAGCGGGCGGGGGGAAGGCACAGATACGCAGTATTTT. This sequence encodes CASSGRGEGTDTQYF.

The CDR3 coding sequence is TGTGCCAGTAGCCTAGCCGGGCCTGGGATGAACACTGAAGCTTTCTTT. Translating gives CASSLAGPGMNTEAFF. The V gene is TRBV19, the J gene TRBJ1-1, with no clear D. The CDR3 contains 16 residues. Trimming cost V 6 bases and J 0 bases, with 17 bases left between them. Germline-derived CDR1 and CDR2 are LNHDA and SQIVND (reference sequence).

The gene calls are TRBV5-7 and TRBJ2-3; 10 nucleotides match TRBD2. TRBV5-7 falls under the ORF class, with uncertain function. This CDR3 is 18 amino acids long. V trimming: 4 bases; J trimming: 1 base; junction bases outside the gene matches: 12. CDR3 nucleotide sequence: TGTGCCAGCAGCCAGTACCGCAGCGGGGGGGCTCGCACAGATACGCAGTATTTT. Encoded protein: CASSQYRSGGARTDTQYF.

The genes are TRBV5-1 and TRBJ2-3, with TRBD2 identical over 8 bases. With 2 bases clipped from V and 5 bases from J, the junction kept 10 bases outside the gene matches. Germline assignment: CDR1 SGHRS and CDR2 YFSETQ. The CDR3 extends over 16 amino acids. CDR3 DNA: TGCGCCAGCAGCTTTCCCCCGGGAGGGATCGTAGATACGCAGTATTTT. It codes for CASSFPPGGIVDTQYF.

This chain uses TRBV27 with TRBJ1-6, with TRBD1 matching over 9 bases. The V segment lost 3 bases and the J segment 7 bases; nucleotides outside the gene matches: 7. CDR1 and CDR2 (germline): MNHEY, SMNVEV (reference sequence). The CDR3 is made up of 16 amino acids. The DNA of the CDR3 is TGTGCCAGCAGTTTCGGGACAGGGTTTTCCAATTCACCCCTCCACTTT. Translating it yields CASSFGTGFSNSPLHF.

J is TRBJ2-2 and V is TRBV28; perhaps TRBD2 as D (5 bases). V was shortened by 8 bases and J by 0 bases, with 13 bases between the two germline ends. The V gene's germline CDR1 is MDHEN and CDR2 SYDVKM. This CDR3 spans 15 amino acids. CDR3 residues: CASRRSVANTGELFF. CDR3 bases: TGTGCCAGCCGGAGGTCCGTAGCGAACACCGGGGAGCTGTTTTTT.

The genes are TRBV18 and TRBJ1-2; 8 bases match TRBD1. The CDR3 totals 15 residues. V lost 2 bases to trimming and J lost 6 bases; unmatched junction nucleotides: 8. The V gene's germline CDR1 is KGHSH and CDR2 LQKENI. The CDR3 region has the DNA TGTGCCAGCTCACCATTGACAGGGGAGAGGAATGGCTACACCTTC. It codes for CASSPLTGERNGYTF.

The sample holds a few counts of this clone. V is TRBV29-1 and J is TRBJ1-1; unclear D gene. Trimming cost V 7 bases and J 4 bases, with 16 bases left between them. Germline V gene data show CDR1 as SQVTM and CDR2 as ANQGSEA. This CDR3 spans 13 amino acids. The CDR3 nucleotides read TGCAGCGCCGGATGGGAGTGGAGCACTGAAGCTTTCTTT. This translates into CSAGWEWSTEAFF.

The chain couples TRBV7-9 to TRBJ2-1; D may be TRBD2 (6 bases). The germline V and J ends were trimmed by 8 bases and 15 bases, with 14 bases remaining between them. CDR3 length: 10 amino acids. CDR1 and CDR2 from the germline V gene are SEHNR and FQNEAQ (reference sequence). CDR3 bases: TGTGCCAGCGGTCCTAGCGATGCGTTCTTC. This sequence encodes CASGPSDAFF.

This chain links TRBV21-1 with TRBJ1-4; TRBD1, as called in the table, went unchecked against the DNA. TRBV21-1 is deemed a pseudogene. This CDR3 region has 16 residues. CDR3 residues: CARRTGKGTTNEKLFF. CDR3 coding DNA: TGTGCCAGGCGGACAGGGAAGGGAACAACTAATGAAAAACTGTTTTTT.

The chain employs TRBV9 and TRBJ1-3; no firm D call. Germline V gives CDR1 SGDLS, CDR2 YYNGEE. There are 13 residues in the CDR3. Deletions cut 2 bases from V and 0 bases from J, with 3 bases between. CDR3 sequence (DNA): TGTGCCAGCAGCGTGAGCTCTGGAAACACCATATATTTT. Translating it yields CASSVSSGNTIYF. The variable domain in full, completed from reference TRBV9 and TRBJ1-3, reads DSGVTQTPKHLITATGQRVTLRCSPRSGDLSVYWYQQSLDQGLQFLIQYYNGEERAKGNILERFSAQQFPDLHSELNLSSLELGDSALYFCASSVSSGNTIYFGEGSWLTVV.

The V and J genes are TRBV5-6 and TRBJ2-3; 10 nucleotides match TRBD2. This CDR3 is built from 15 residues. With V trimmed by 3 bases and J by 2 bases, 3 bases remained unmatched. The germline V gene has CDR1 SGHDT and CDR2 YYEEEE. CDR3 nucleotides: TGTGCCAGCAGCTCGGGACTAGCGCCCACAGATACGCAGTATTTT. This translates into CASSSGLAPTDTQYF.

This chain joins TRBV19 and TRBJ2-5; 8 bases line up with TRBD1. The CDR3 covers 14 residues. Germline lookup yields CDR1 LNHDA and CDR2 SQIVND (reference sequence). J was trimmed by 5 bases and V by 5 bases; bases with no gene match: 7. CDR3 region: CASSLGQGGETQYF. The CDR3 DNA sequence: TGTGCCAGTAGTCTTGGACAGGGTGGCGAGACCCAGTACTTC.